This T cell receptor beta chain was observed in a study of blood T cell repertoires in COVID-19. Study-wide background: The origin of the acute and convalescent COVID-19 samples was the United States, Italy and Spain. T cells, B-cell-depleted T cells, or PBMCs supplied cDNA or gDNA.

Per the study methods: Reference gene primers were amplified, and this amplification served to estimate nucleated cell counts. Clones were read by immunoSEQ multiplex PCR, and TCRdb kept only the in-frame ones, dropping some. Clone size and the V and J calls come from that table; the DNA yielded D and trimming. Among under 200,000 clones listed, roughly 72% were seen once. CDR3 length: 11 residues. Trimming cost V 6 bases and J 6 bases, with 7 bases left between them. The germline CDR1 and CDR2 sequences are LNHDA and SQIVND (reference sequence). The sequencing sample was made of peripheral blood. The receptor was derived from a woman aged 80 or older with acute or convalescent COVID-19. The chain couples TRBV19 to TRBJ2-3, with D possibly being TRBD2 (5 bases). The CDR3 DNA reads as TGTGCCAGTAGGCGAGGGGATACGCAGTATTTT. Its protein is CASRRGDTQYF.